This TCR beta chain emerged from a study of T cell repertoires in cytomegalovirus infection. TCRdb re-called the reads with MiXCR, one entry per CDR3 protein. The data show 150,000 to 200,000 distinct CDR3 sequences, 25% to 30% seen once. The table lists this clonotype with many counts. The antigen is undetermined. Overall study findings and caveats: HLA-C-restricted TCR beta clonotypes specific for CMV led the ex vivo response.

V dropped 5 bases and J dropped 2 bases, with 13 bases sitting between them. Germline lookup yields CDR1 LNHDA and CDR2 SQIVND (reference sequence). CDR3 length equals 14 residues. Sequenced sample: PBMCs. The TCR sequence derives from a human donor in good health (CMV status not recorded). Some clones in this sample may be carry-over from other donors' samples. This chain links TRBV19 with TRBJ2-7; D ambiguous. CDR3 amino acids: CASSEGSNAYEQYF. The CDR3 region has the DNA TGTGCCAGTAGTGAAGGATCCAATGCCTACGAGCAGTACTTC. The full variable domain, rest sourced from reference TRBV19 and TRBJ2-7, is DGGITQSPKYLFRKEGQNVTLSCEQNLNHDAMYWYRQDPGQGLRLIYYSQIVNDFQKGDIAEGYSVSREKKESFPLTVTSAQKNPTAFYLCASSEGSNAYEQYFGPGTRLTVT.